The subject of this entry is one TCR beta chain. Antigen specificity is unknown. The CDR3 spans 15 residues. Germline assignment: CDR1 SGHTA and CDR2 FQGNSA. 5'RACE template switching with UMIs produced the TCR beta cDNA. For each CDR3 protein, TCRdb gives one entry from its re-call of the 5' RACE reads, without DNA. There are some 340,000 distinct CDR3 sequences in the sample, with 5.2% held by the top ten. This entry belongs to a study of T cells expressing NK-cell markers. Overall study context: The sequencing cohort of eight donors included seven HCMV-seropositive individuals and one seronegative individual. Findings of the study overall: Dominant NKG2C+ clonotypes made up roughly 1.0-8% of CD8+ T cells in over five donors. In several donors, these clonotypes also led the CD3+CD56-NKG2C+ fraction.

The sequenced material came from blood T cells: a sorted CD56 or NKG2C T cell subset, CD4+ or CD8+ T cells, or bulk PBMC T cells (not recorded which). The chain is built from TRBV7-2 and TRBJ2-2; TCRdb's D call of TRBD1 is untestable without DNA. This TCR was sampled from a man between 18 and 69 years old in good health. The CDR3 region is CASSWGDREAGELFF.